This passage covers 20 T cell receptor beta chains from one sample sequenced in a study of blood T cell repertoires in COVID-19. Only in-frame clones appear in the TCRdb table, and some are missing; sequencing was by immunoSEQ multiplex PCR. The sample holds roughly 120,000 clones, around 87% seen once. Sequences were obtained from peripheral blood. The source of these receptors is a woman in her 70s with acute or convalescent COVID-19.

The chain is built from TRBV18 and TRBJ2-7; 11 nucleotides line up with TRBD1. This CDR3 spans 17 amino acids. V lost 5 bases, J lost 5 bases, and 14 bases stayed unmatched. Germline V CDR1 and CDR2: KGHSH, LQKENI. The CDR3 loop is CASSLYSGQGADHEQYF. The CDR3 nucleotides read TGTGCCAGCTCATTATACTCCGGACAGGGGGCTGATCACGAGCAGTACTTC.

The chain uses TRBV5-1 and TRBJ1-1; 12 nucleotides agree with TRBD1. CDR1 and CDR2 from the germline V gene are SGHRS and YFSETQ. After removal of 0 bases from V and 0 bases from J, the junction contained 3 bases not matched to a gene. The CDR3 length is 17 residues. In DNA form, the CDR3 reads TGCGCCAGCAGCTTGGGGGGACAGGGGGCGATGAACACTGAAGCTTTCTTT. Its protein product is CASSLGGQGAMNTEAFF. Full variable domain (missing parts from reference TRBV5-1 and TRBJ1-1): KAGVTQTPRYLIKTRGQQVTLSCSPISGHRSVSWYQQTPGQGLQFLFEYFSETQRNKGNFPGRFSGRQFSNSRSEMNVSTLELGDSALYLCASSLGGQGAMNTEAFFGQGTRLTVV.

The chain employs TRBV18 and TRBJ1-1; 11 bases are shared with TRBD1. Germline assignment: CDR1 KGHSH and CDR2 LQKENI. The J segment lost 4 bases and the V segment lost 3 bases, leaving 13 bases of the junction unmatched. This CDR3 comprises 18 residues. Written as DNA, the CDR3 is TGTGCCAGCTCACCTGTTCTTGGACAGGGGGCGGTTATCACTGAAGCTTTCTTT. This codes for CASSPVLGQGAVITEAFF.

The chain combines TRBV3-1 (or the pseudogene TRBV3-2) with TRBJ2-3; 15 bases agree with TRBD2. In germline, CDR1 is LGHDT, CDR2 YNNKEL (reference sequence). J gave up 3 bases and V 6 bases, and 4 bases lay outside the gene matches. The CDR3 runs to 16 residues. CDR3 protein: CASSRTSGGATDTQYF. CDR3 DNA sequence: TGTGCCAGCAGTCGGACTAGCGGGGGGGCGACAGATACGCAGTATTTT.

V usage is TRBV7-3 and J usage is TRBJ2-1, with a tentative D call TRBD2 (6 bases). V was clipped by 2 bases and J by 3 bases, with 11 bases between them. The CDR3 sequence is 15 residues long. The germline CDR1 and CDR2 sequences are SGHTA and FQGTGA. CDR3 loop: CASSLWAGSYNEQFF. Here the CDR3 DNA reads TGTGCCAGCAGCTTATGGGCGGGGAGCTACAATGAGCAGTTCTTC.

The chain employs TRBV2 and TRBJ1-5; possibly TRBD1 for D (6 bases). The germline V gene encodes CDR1 SNHLY and CDR2 FYNNEI. The CDR3 covers 13 residues. The V end lost 7 bases, the J end lost 5 bases, and 12 bases lay between the germline ends. In nucleotides, the CDR3 is TGTGCCAGCAACGGGGGGGCCGATCAGCCCCAGCATTTT. The encoded protein is CASNGGADQPQHF.

J is TRBJ2-2 and V is TRBV5-1, with 8 bases fitting TRBD1. Per germline, CDR1 SGHRS and CDR2 YFSETQ. Germline trimming cut 4 bases from V and 6 bases from J; bases unmatched to any gene: 5. The CDR3 consists of 14 residues. This CDR3 reads CASSDDRGPGELFF. DNA of the CDR3: TGCGCCAGCAGCGATGACAGGGGACCCGGGGAGCTGTTTTTT.

This chain uses TRBV11-2 with TRBJ2-2; D might be TRBD1 (6 bases). CDR3 length equals 15 residues. Trimming cost V 5 bases and J 5 bases, with 15 bases left between them. Germline CDR1 is SGHAT and CDR2 is FQNNGV. This CDR3 is CASSLLQGLTGELFF. The CDR3 nucleotides are TGTGCCAGCAGCCTATTACAGGGTTTAACCGGGGAGCTGTTTTTT.

This clone occurred once. The chain recombines TRBV29-1 with TRBJ2-5, with 10 bases aligning to TRBD2. The V segment lost 8 bases and the J segment 9 bases; nucleotides outside the gene matches: 21. The CDR3 extends over 16 amino acids. Per germline, CDR1 SQVTM and CDR2 ANQGSEA. CDR3 nucleotides: TGCAGCTTCGGGACTAGCGAGTACATGCTCCAGGAGGCCCAGTACTTC. Protein: CSFGTSEYMLQEAQYF.

V is TRBV7-9 and J is TRBJ1-3, with 8 bases that match TRBD1. The trim removed 5 bases at V and 3 bases at J, leaving 12 bases unmatched. The V gene's germline CDR1 is SEHNR and CDR2 FQNEAQ (reference sequence). This CDR3 comprises 17 residues. The CDR3 DNA is TGTGCCAGCAGCCGTGGACAGGGAGCCACTAGTGGAAACACCATATATTTT. Its protein product is CASSRGQGATSGNTIYF.

V and J are TRBV6-1 and TRBJ2-2; D might be TRBD2 (6 bases). The V and J ends lost 3 bases and 4 bases respectively, with 15 bases between them. Germline V gene data show CDR1 as MNHNS and CDR2 as SASEGT. CDR3 length: 16 residues. The CDR3 region is CASSERLVGGTGELFF. The CDR3 DNA reads as TGTGCCAGCAGTGAGAGACTAGTGGGAGGCACCGGGGAGCTGTTTTTT.

The rearrangement joins TRBV28 to TRBJ1-6; 8 bases line up with TRBD1. The length of the CDR3 is 15 residues. J gave up 4 bases and V 4 bases, and 3 bases lay outside the gene matches. CDR1 is MDHEN and CDR2 is SYDVKM in the germline V gene. CDR3 amino acids: CASSSGGVYNSPLHF. Here the CDR3 DNA reads TGTGCCAGCAGTTCAGGGGGCGTGTATAATTCACCCCTCCACTTT. The variable domain in full, completed from reference TRBV28 and TRBJ1-6, reads DVKVTQSSRYLVKRTGEKVFLECVQDMDHENMFWYRQDPGLGLRLIYFSYDVKMKEKGDIPEGYSVSREKKERFSLILESASTNQTSMYLCASSSGGVYNSPLHFGNGTRLTVT.

The V and J genes are TRBV28 and TRBJ1-5; TRBD1 is a possible D gene (6 bases). This CDR3 contains 15 residues. Germline-derived CDR1 and CDR2 are MDHEN and SYDVKM. The V and J ends lost 7 bases and 5 bases respectively, with 18 bases between them. The CDR3 coding sequence is TGTGCCAGCACTACCCGCGGGGGGCCTTATCAGCCCCAGCATTTT. Protein: CASTTRGGPYQPQHF.

The chain couples TRBV7-9 to TRBJ1-4, with TRBD1 matching 8 bases. CDR3 size: 14 residues. Unmatched junction bases numbered 3, after V lost 5 bases and J lost 4 bases. In germline, CDR1 is SEHNR, CDR2 FQNEAQ (reference sequence). The CDR3 nucleotides are TGTGCCAGCAGCCGACAGGGGATTAATGAAAAACTGTTTTTT. Amino acid sequence: CASSRQGINEKLFF.

This chain links TRBV3-1 (or the pseudogene TRBV3-2) with TRBJ1-1; possibly TRBD1 for D (5 bases). With 2 bases removed from V and 4 bases from J, the gap between germline ends came to 11 bases. This CDR3 is 14 amino acids long. The germline V gene encodes CDR1 LGHDT and CDR2 YNNKEL (reference sequence). DNA for the CDR3: TGTGCCAGCAGCCAAAAAGGGGCTACCACTGAAGCTTTCTTT. Translated: CASSQKGATTEAFF.

This sequence joins TRBV24-1 and TRBJ2-1, with 8 positions matching TRBD1. J was trimmed by 2 bases and V by 3 bases; bases with no gene match: 2. The CDR3 length is 15 residues. Looked up from germline, CDR1 is KGHDR and CDR2 is SFDVKD. Written as DNA, the CDR3 is TGTGCCACCAGTGATCCGGGACAGGCCTACAATGAGCAGTTCTTC. Translated: CATSDPGQAYNEQFF.

This rearrangement joins TRBV28 to TRBJ1-2, with 8 bases fitting TRBD1. The V gene's germline CDR1 is MDHEN and CDR2 SYDVKM. CDR3 size: 15 residues. V dropped 5 bases and J dropped 6; count of bases not matched to a gene: 11. CDR3 in DNA: TGTGCCAGCAGTACGACAGGGGTTGGGGATAATGGCTACACCTTC. Its protein is CASSTTGVGDNGYTF.

The rearrangement joins TRBV28 to TRBJ2-2; 8 positions match TRBD1. The V segment lost 2 bases and the J segment 4 bases; nucleotides outside the gene matches: 3. The CDR3 is made up of 15 amino acids. The V gene's germline CDR1 is MDHEN and CDR2 SYDVKM. The CDR3 here is CASSLGQGVTGELFF. CDR3 DNA sequence: TGTGCCAGCAGTTTAGGACAGGGTGTCACCGGGGAGCTGTTTTTT.

The CDR3 sequence is CASSVGRASSSGNTIYF. The CDR3 DNA follows: TGTGCCAGCAGCGTGGGCAGGGCCTCCTCCTCTGGAAACACCATATATTTT. The V call is TRBV9, the J call TRBJ1-3, with D possibly being TRBD1 (5 bases). Germline CDR1 SGDLS, CDR2 YYNGEE. Between the trimmed V and J ends, which lost 2 bases and 0 bases, there was a span of 15 bases. The CDR3 runs to 17 residues.

The V gene is TRBV6-6, the J gene TRBJ2-5; weak D call: TRBD1 (6 bases). The germline V gene encodes CDR1 MNHNY and CDR2 SVGAGI (reference sequence). Trimming removed 10 bases at V and 3 bases at J, with 15 bases between. This CDR3 region has 13 residues. The CDR3: CAIGGVGEETQYF. CDR3 bases: TGTGCCATAGGGGGAGTGGGGGAAGAGACCCAGTACTTC.